These 7 T cell receptor beta chains share one sample of origin, sequenced in a study of T cells in Graves' hyperthyroidism and ophthalmopathy. TCR beta CDR3 sequences were amplified from RNA transcripts. In the first-round RT-PCR of the TCR CDR3, the HTBI primer set was used. TCRdb fed the multiplex PCR reads into MiXCR, producing one record per CDR3 protein. The sample shows fewer than 650,000 distinct CDR3 sequences, 40% to 55% of them seen only once. The sequencing sample was made of peripheral blood or thyroid tissue (not recorded which). These TCRs come from an adult woman with Graves' disease, either hyperthyroidism or ophthalmopathy (not recorded which).

This clonotype was seen many times. The V and J genes are TRBV2 and TRBJ1-6; 8 nucleotides match TRBD1. From germline, CDR1 is SNHLY and CDR2 FYNNEI. The V segment lost 4 bases and the J segment 6 bases; nucleotides outside the gene matches: 5. The length of the CDR3 is 15 residues. The CDR3 DNA reads TGTGCCAGCAGTGGGCAGGGGGCGGTTAATTCACCCCTCCACTTT. The encoded protein is CASSGQGAVNSPLHF.

This sequence joins TRBV19 and TRBJ1-3; no definite D call. This CDR3 is built from 13 residues. Germline CDR1 and CDR2: LNHDA and SQIVND (reference sequence). Trimming removed 5 bases at V and 8 bases at J, with 13 bases between. The CDR3 reads CASSPQVVDTIYF. DNA for the CDR3: TGTGCCAGTAGTCCTCAGGTTGTCGACACCATATATTTT.

This clonotype was seen only a few times. The chain combines TRBV24-1 with TRBJ1-5; D not resolved. Germline V gene sequence: CDR1 KGHDR, CDR2 SFDVKD. CDR3 length: 13 amino acids. The V and J ends lost 5 bases and 4 bases respectively, with 8 bases between them. The CDR3 DNA is TGTGCCACCAGTGCGAGGGTAAATCAGCCCCAGCATTTT. The encoded protein is CATSARVNQPQHF.

This clonotype was seen a few times. The chain employs TRBV14 and TRBJ2-6; D is unresolved. Germline CDR1 is SGHDN and CDR2 is FVKESK. The V end lost 5 bases, the J end lost 1 base, and 9 bases lay between the germline ends. This CDR3 spans 15 amino acids. DNA of the CDR3: TGTGCCAGCAGCAAGTTCAGGTCTGGGGCCAACGTCCTGACTTTC. Translation: CASSKFRSGANVLTF.

This chain uses TRBV20-1 with TRBJ1-4; TRBD1 might be the D (5 bases). The CDR3 is 12 residues long. Germline V CDR1 and CDR2: DFQATT, SNEGSKA (reference sequence). Trimming left V 6 bases short and J 10 bases short, with 15 bases between. This CDR3 reads CSAGHGSGKLFF. The CDR3 DNA reads TGCAGTGCAGGACACGGCTCTGGAAAACTGTTTTTT.

The chain uses TRBV10-3 and TRBJ1-1; 9 bases are shared with TRBD1. CDR1 is ENHRY, CDR2 SYGVKD, per germline. V shed 10 bases and J 4 bases; nucleotides not matched to a gene: 22. The length of the CDR3 is 18 residues. This CDR3 is CASTRTGTGRFQGTEAFF. The CDR3 DNA reads TGTGCCAGCACCCGCACCGGGACAGGGAGGTTTCAGGGCACTGAAGCTTTCTTT.

This clonotype occurred many times. The rearrangement joins TRBV29-1 to TRBJ1-2; a weak D match, TRBD1 (5 bases). V gave up 5 bases and J gave up 7 bases, with 14 bases separating them. In germline, CDR1 is SQVTM, CDR2 ANQGSEA. This CDR3 comprises 12 residues. The CDR3 here is CSVSTGRGGYTF. The DNA of the CDR3 is TGCAGCGTTTCCACGGGGCGTGGTGGCTACACCTTC.